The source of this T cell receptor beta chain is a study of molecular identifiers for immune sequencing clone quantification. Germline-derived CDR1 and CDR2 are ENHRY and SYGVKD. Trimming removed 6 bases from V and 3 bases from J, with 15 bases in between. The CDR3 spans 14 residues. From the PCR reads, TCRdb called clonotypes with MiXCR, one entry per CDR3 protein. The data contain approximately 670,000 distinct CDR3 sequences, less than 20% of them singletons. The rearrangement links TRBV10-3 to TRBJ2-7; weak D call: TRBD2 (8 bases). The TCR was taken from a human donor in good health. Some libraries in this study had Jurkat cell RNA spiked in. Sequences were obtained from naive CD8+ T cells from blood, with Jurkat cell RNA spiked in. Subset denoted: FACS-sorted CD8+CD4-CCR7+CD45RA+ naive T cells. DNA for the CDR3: TGTGCCATCAGCGGGGACAGCGGGGGCTACGAGCAGTACTTC. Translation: CAISGDSGGYEQYF.